These 18 T cell receptor beta chains were sequenced from one sample in a study of shared clonotypes between healthy human individuals. Assay: immunoSEQ multiplex PCR; the TCRdb copy retains only in-frame clones and omits some. The sample lists about 700,000 clones, about 91% occurring once. Naive-designated CD8 cells lacked CD45RO, were positively enriched for CCR7, and omitted terminally differentiated effector memory CD45RA+ cells. Sequencing used naive CD8+ T cells sorted from blood. These receptors were obtained from a man aged 25-45 years in good health.

The V gene is TRBV29-1, the J gene TRBJ2-7; D is ambiguous. The ends were cut back, 0 bases at V and 2 bases at J, with 8 bases in the middle. The germline V gene has CDR1 SQVTM and CDR2 ANQGSEA. The CDR3 extends over 13 amino acids. The CDR3 DNA is TGCAGCGTTGAAGACGGCAGAACCTACGAGCAGTACTTC. It is translated as CSVEDGRTYEQYF.

The chain employs TRBV5-4 and TRBJ2-5, with TRBD2 matching over 12 bases. J gave up 5 bases and V 4 bases, and 12 bases lay outside the gene matches. Germline CDR1 is SGHNT and CDR2 is YYREEE (reference sequence). The CDR3 has 17 residues. The CDR3 sequence is CASSARLAGAVGETQYF. CDR3 DNA: TGTGCCAGCAGCGCCCGACTAGCGGGAGCCGTCGGTGAGACCCAGTACTTC.

CDR3 coding DNA: TGCGCCAGCAGCGCCGGGACTAGTCTTGAGCAGTTCTTC. Residues: CASSAGTSLEQFF. This rearrangement joins TRBV4-3 to TRBJ2-1, with TRBD2 matching over 8 bases. Germline CDR1 reads LGHNA; CDR2 reads YSLEER. V trimming: 5 bases; J trimming: 9 bases; junction bases outside the gene matches: 6. The CDR3 totals 13 residues.

V usage is TRBV15 and J usage is TRBJ2-1; no definite D call. This CDR3 is 12 amino acids long. CDR1 LNHNV and CDR2 YYDKDF come from the germline V gene (reference sequence). V lost 8 bases and J 3 bases, leaving 8 bases between the germline ends. The CDR3 region has the DNA TGTGCCACCCGCGAAGGCTACAATGAGCAGTTCTTC. It is translated as CATREGYNEQFF.

The J gene is TRBJ1-2, the V gene TRBV10-3; D possibly corresponds to TRBD1 (5 bases). This CDR3 has 16 amino acids. Germline CDR1 is ENHRY and CDR2 is SYGVKD. Trimming shortened V by 0 bases and J by 7 bases, and 18 bases separated the two germline ends. Written as DNA, the CDR3 is TGTGCCATCAGTGAGTCTCCTACAGGTGGTATGGGTGGCTACACCTTC. Amino acids: CAISESPTGGMGGYTF.

The gene calls are TRBV5-5 and TRBJ2-1, with TRBD2 identical over 13 bases. The CDR3 spans 15 residues. The germline V gene encodes CDR1 SGHKS and CDR2 YYEKEE (reference sequence). J lost 7 bases, V lost 4 bases, and 5 bases had no gene match. CDR3 amino acids: CASSPGLAGANEQFF. The CDR3 DNA reads TGTGCCAGCAGCCCCGGACTAGCGGGAGCGAATGAGCAGTTCTTC.

This clone was observed once. The identical CDR3 is also encoded by other nucleotide sequences in the sample. The chain links TRBV5-1 to TRBJ2-1; 7 bases are shared with TRBD1. The germline V gene encodes CDR1 SGHRS and CDR2 YFSETQ. V dropped 0 bases and J dropped 7; count of bases not matched to a gene: 1. The CDR3 has 13 amino acids. The CDR3 nucleotides are TGCGCCAGCAGCTTGGGACAGGGTAATGAGCAGTTCTTC. Amino acid sequence: CASSLGQGNEQFF. Together with reference TRBV5-1 and TRBJ2-1, the CDR3 gives the full variable domain: KAGVTQTPRYLIKTRGQQVTLSCSPISGHRSVSWYQQTPGQGLQFLFEYFSETQRNKGNFPGRFSGRQFSNSRSEMNVSTLELGDSALYLCASSLGQGNEQFFGPGTRLTVL.

The genes are TRBV5-5 and TRBJ2-7, with TRBD2 as a possible D gene (5 bases). There are 18 residues in the CDR3. Germline CDR1 SGHKS, CDR2 YYEKEE (reference sequence). V was pared by 1 base and J by 3 bases, with 23 bases between. CDR3 loop: CASSLPISHRTEVYEQYF. The DNA of the CDR3 is TGTGCCAGCAGCTTGCCCATCTCCCATAGGACTGAGGTCTACGAGCAGTACTTC.

The CDR3 protein is CASSEQGNQPQHF. CDR3 coding DNA: TGTGCCAGCAGCGAACAGGGTAACCAGCCCCAGCATTTT. The J gene is TRBJ1-5, the V gene TRBV5-4; D perhaps matches TRBD1 (6 bases). The CDR3 has 13 residues. In germline, CDR1 is SGHNT, CDR2 YYREEE (reference sequence). Deletions cut 4 bases from V and 7 bases from J, with 12 bases between.

The chain uses TRBV11-2 and TRBJ2-7; D may correspond to TRBD1 or TRBD2 (6 bases each). The V end was cut by 5 bases, the J end by 4 bases, with 12 bases between. The CDR3 is made up of 13 amino acids. Per germline, CDR1 SGHAT and CDR2 FQNNGV. The CDR3 region has the DNA TGTGCCAGCAGCCTACAGGGAGGATACGAGCAGTACTTC. Encoded protein: CASSLQGGYEQYF.

The chain couples TRBV2 to TRBJ2-5; D ambiguous. The CDR3 is 14 residues long. The V end lost 6 bases, the J end lost 5 bases, and 16 bases lay between the germline ends. CDR1 is SNHLY and CDR2 is FYNNEI in the germline V gene. The CDR3 DNA sequence: TGTGCCAGCAGCAGCAGGCAGGTTATGGAGACCCAGTACTTC. It codes for CASSSRQVMETQYF.

The chain carries TRBV5-4 and TRBJ2-3, with 12 nucleotides matching TRBD2. The V gene end was trimmed by 4 bases and the J gene end by 4 bases; junction bases not matched to a gene: 4. The CDR3 runs 15 residues. Germline V CDR1 and CDR2: SGHNT, YYREEE (reference sequence). The CDR3 DNA reads as TGTGCCAGCAGCCCTAGCGGGAGGGTGGCAGATACGCAGTATTTT. Its translation: CASSPSGRVADTQYF.

V gene TRBV15 combines with J gene TRBJ2-7; 7 positions match TRBD1. This CDR3 has 13 amino acids. Trimming at V came to 5 bases and at J to 6 bases, leaving 7 bases not matched to a gene. CDR1 is LNHNV and CDR2 is YYDKDF in the germline V gene (reference sequence). This CDR3 is CATSLNRGSEQYF. The CDR3 region has the DNA TGTGCCACCAGCTTAAACAGGGGAAGCGAGCAGTACTTC.

This sequence joins TRBV7-8 and TRBJ2-7; D gene unclear. Trimming removed 1 base from V and 6 bases from J, with 10 bases in between. CDR1 SGHVS and CDR2 FQNEAQ come from the germline V gene. CDR3 length: 13 residues. The CDR3 region is CASSLVWGTEQYF. The CDR3 DNA sequence: TGTGCCAGCAGCTTAGTTTGGGGTACCGAGCAGTACTTC.

The table lists this clone with a count of one. The chain couples TRBV9 to TRBJ2-1; D might be TRBD2 (5 bases). The CDR3 spans 17 residues. Per germline, CDR1 SGDLS and CDR2 YYNGEE. Between the trimmed V and J ends, which lost 3 bases and 4 bases, there was a span of 20 bases. The CDR3 DNA reads TGTGCCAGCAGCGAGACTATTGCAGTCCAGTCGTACAATGAGCAGTTCTTC. This gives the protein CASSETIAVQSYNEQFF.

This rearrangement joins TRBV10-2 to TRBJ2-2; tentatively, D is TRBD2 (7 bases). Trimming pared 10 bases from V and 3 bases from J, leaving 12 bases between. CDR3 length: 13 residues. Germline CDR1 reads WSHSY; CDR2 reads SAAADI. The CDR3 DNA reads as TGCGCCATCAGGGAGGGGGACACCGGGGAGCTGTTTTTT. Amino acid sequence: CAIREGDTGELFF.

Worth noting for this clone: Other DNA sequences of this sample code for an identical CDR3. The chain links TRBV27 to TRBJ1-5; D gene unclear. The CDR3 consists of 13 residues. The V and J ends lost 6 bases and 0 bases respectively, with 6 bases between them. The germline CDR1 and CDR2 sequences are MNHEY and SMNVEV (reference sequence). The CDR3 DNA follows: TGTGCCAGCAGCCGTAATAGCAATCAGCCCCAGCATTTT. Protein: CASSRNSNQPQHF.

J is TRBJ2-7 and V is TRBV27; the match to TRBD1 covers 7 bases. The germline gives CDR1 MNHEY, CDR2 SMNVEV (reference sequence). After removal of 3 bases from V and 1 base from J, the junction contained 3 bases not matched to a gene. This CDR3 is built from 14 residues. The CDR3 spells CASSFGTESYEQYF. DNA of the CDR3: TGTGCCAGCAGTTTCGGGACAGAATCCTACGAGCAGTACTTC.